This record covers a single T cell receptor beta chain. Its antigen is currently unknown. CDR1 is SGHTA and CDR2 is FQGNSA in the germline V gene. V was trimmed by 1 base and J by 8 bases, leaving 10 bases between them. The CDR3 is made up of 13 amino acids. Genomic DNA came from blood conventional CD4+ T cells gated CD25-low CD127-high. The protocol was immunoSEQ multiplex PCR, while the TCRdb copy is restricted to in-frame clones and leaves out a portion. The table lists about 30,000 clones, roughly 96% of them singletons. The record originates from a study of regulatory and conventional T cells in RAG deficiency. Study-wide points: Patient subsets had shorter CDR3s; Omenn Treg-Tconv overlap exceeded 90%.

This sample also appeared in a second study, on regulatory T cells. As that study records: The primer mix had 52 TRBV and 13 TRBJ primers. Skewed V and J usage and few unique V-J pairs marked patient repertoires, most in Tregs.

This TCR was sampled from a human donor in good health. This sequence joins TRBV7-2 and TRBJ2-3; unclear D gene. Sequenced input: CD25- CD4+ T cells sorted from blood. The DNA of the CDR3 is TGTGCCAGCAGCTTAGAGAGACTGGGTACGCAGTATTTT. Translated: CASSLERLGTQYF.